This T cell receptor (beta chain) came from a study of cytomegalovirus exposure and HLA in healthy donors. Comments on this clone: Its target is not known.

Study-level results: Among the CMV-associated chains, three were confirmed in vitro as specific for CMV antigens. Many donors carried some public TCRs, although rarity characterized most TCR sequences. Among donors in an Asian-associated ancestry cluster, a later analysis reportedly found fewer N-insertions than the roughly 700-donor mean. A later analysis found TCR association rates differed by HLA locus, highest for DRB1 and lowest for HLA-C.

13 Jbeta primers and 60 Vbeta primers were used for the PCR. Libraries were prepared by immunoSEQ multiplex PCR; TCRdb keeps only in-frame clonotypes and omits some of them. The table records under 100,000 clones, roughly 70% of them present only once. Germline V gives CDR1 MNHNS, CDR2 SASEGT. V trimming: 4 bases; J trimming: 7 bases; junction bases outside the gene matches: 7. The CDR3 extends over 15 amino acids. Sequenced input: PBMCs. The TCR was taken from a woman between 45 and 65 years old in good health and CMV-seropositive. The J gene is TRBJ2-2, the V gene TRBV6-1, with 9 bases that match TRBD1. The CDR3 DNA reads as TGTGCCAGCAGTGCCCTTACAGGGGGCCACGGGGAGCTGTTTTTT. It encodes CASSALTGGHGELFF.